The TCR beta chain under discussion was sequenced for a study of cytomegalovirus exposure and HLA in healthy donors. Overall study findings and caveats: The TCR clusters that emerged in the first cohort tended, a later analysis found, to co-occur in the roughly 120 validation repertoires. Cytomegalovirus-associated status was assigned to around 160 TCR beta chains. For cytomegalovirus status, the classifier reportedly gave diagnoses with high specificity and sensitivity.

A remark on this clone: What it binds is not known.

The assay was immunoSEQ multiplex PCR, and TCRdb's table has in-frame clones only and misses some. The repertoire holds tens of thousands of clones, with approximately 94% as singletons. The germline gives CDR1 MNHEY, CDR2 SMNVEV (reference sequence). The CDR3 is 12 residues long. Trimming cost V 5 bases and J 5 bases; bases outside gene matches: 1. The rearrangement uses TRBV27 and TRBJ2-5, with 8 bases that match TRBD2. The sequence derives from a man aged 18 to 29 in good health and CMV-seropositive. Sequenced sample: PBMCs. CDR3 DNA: TGTGCCAGCAGTAGGACTAGCGAGACCCAGTACTTC. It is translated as CASSRTSETQYF.